Following are 26 T cell receptor beta chains from one sample sequenced in a study of early T cells in non-severe SARS-CoV-2 infection. One entry per CDR3 protein results from TCRdb running MiXCR on the 5' RACE reads. Seen here are about 110,000 distinct CDR3 sequences, about 12% observed once, and the top ten hold 3% to 3.5%. The sample taken for sequencing was whole blood. The receptors stem from an adult who was a healthcare worker with PCR-confirmed SARS-CoV-2 infection or an uninfected control (not recorded which).

V usage is TRBV27 and J usage is TRBJ1-2; the match to TRBD1 covers 10 bases. The trim removed 5 bases at V and 4 bases at J, leaving 16 bases unmatched. CDR3 length: 18 amino acids. The V gene's germline CDR1 is MNHEY and CDR2 SMNVEV (reference sequence). CDR3 coding DNA: TGTGCCAGCAGTCCCCGGACAGGGGGACTGGGCTACGGCTATGGCTACACCTTC. Translation gives CASSPRTGGLGYGYGYTF.

This clonotype was observed many times. V usage is TRBV2 and J usage is TRBJ1-2, with a possible D match to TRBD1 (6 bases). The CDR3 sequence is 13 residues long. Between the trimmed V and J ends, which lost 5 bases and 4 bases, there was a span of 11 bases. Per the germline V gene, CDR1 is SNHLY and CDR2 is FYNNEI. The CDR3 spells CASSPGQSYGYTF. In nucleotides, the CDR3 is TGTGCCAGCAGTCCCGGACAGAGCTATGGCTACACCTTC.

A single count supports this clonotype. The chain recombines TRBV10-3 with TRBJ1-2, with D unresolved. The V gene's germline CDR1 is ENHRY and CDR2 SYGVKD. CDR3 size: 15 residues. The V end was cut by 2 bases, the J end by 4 bases, with 14 bases between. The CDR3 DNA sequence: TGTGCCATCAGTGAGCAGGCACGCGAAGGCTATGGCTACACCTTC. Translated: CAISEQAREGYGYTF.

This clonotype was seen many times. This rearrangement joins TRBV12-3 or TRBV12-4 to TRBJ2-3; TRBD1 matches 8 bases. The CDR3 runs 16 residues. J was trimmed by 4 bases and V by 2 bases; bases with no gene match: 8. The CDR3 here is CASSLNPGGWSDTQYF. The CDR3 coding sequence is TGTGCCAGCAGTTTAAACCCAGGGGGCTGGTCAGATACGCAGTATTTT.

The chain links TRBV23-1 to TRBJ1-5; D not certain. TRBV23-1 is given ORF status, its function remaining uncertain. This CDR3 has 16 residues. V was shortened by 3 bases and J by 1 base, with 13 bases between the two germline ends. For the CDR3, the DNA is TGCGCCAGCAGTCACGACGGACGGATGAGCAATCAGCCCCAGCATTTT. Translating it yields CASSHDGRMSNQPQHF.

The rearrangement uses TRBV5-1 and TRBJ2-3; 10 bases align to TRBD2. Looked up from germline, CDR1 is SGHRS and CDR2 is YFSETQ. V lost 5 bases and J lost 3; bases outside the gene matches: 9. The CDR3 is 16 amino acids. The CDR3 is CASRDPSGSRTDTQYF. In DNA, the CDR3 is TGCGCCAGCAGGGATCCTAGCGGGAGCAGGACAGATACGCAGTATTTT.

The rearrangement links TRBV15 to TRBJ1-1; 12 bases are shared with TRBD1. With V trimmed by 0 bases and J by 5 bases, 10 bases remained unmatched. This CDR3 region has 18 residues. CDR1 and CDR2 (germline): LNHNV, YYDKDF (reference sequence). CDR3 region: CATSRDPPGQGAGTEAFF. The CDR3 region has the DNA TGTGCCACCAGCAGAGATCCTCCGGGACAGGGGGCAGGAACTGAAGCTTTCTTT. The complete variable domain, with remaining parts taken from reference TRBV15 and TRBJ1-1, reads DAMVIQNPRYQVTQFGKPVTLSCSQTLNHNVMYWYQQKSSQAPKLLFHYYDKDFNNEADTPDNFQSRRPNTSFCFLDIRSPGLGDTAMYLCATSRDPPGQGAGTEAFFGQGTRLTVV.

This clonotype was detected ten times or more. CDR3 sequence: CASRATPSGNEKLFF. DNA of the CDR3: TGTGCCAGCAGGGCAACGCCATCGGGTAATGAAAAACTGTTTTTT. The chain has TRBV6-1 and TRBJ1-4; D remains unclear. In germline, CDR1 is MNHNS, CDR2 SASEGT. The CDR3 runs to 15 residues. V gave up 6 bases and J gave up 4 bases, with 15 bases separating them.

The chain links TRBV4-1 to TRBJ2-7, with D tentatively TRBD2 (5 bases). CDR1 and CDR2 (germline): MGHRA, YSYEKL. CDR3 size: 12 residues. Trimming left V 4 bases short and J 6 bases short, with 10 bases between. The CDR3 DNA is TGCGCCAGCAGCCCCCTTGCGGGCGAGCAGTACTTC. The encoded protein is CASSPLAGEQYF.

Many counts were recorded for this clonotype. The chain carries TRBV7-2 and TRBJ2-3, with 10 bases fitting TRBD2. This CDR3 contains 17 residues. The V segment lost 1 base and the J segment 9 bases; nucleotides outside the gene matches: 13. CDR1 and CDR2 from the germline V gene are SGHTA and FQGNSA. The CDR3: CASSLVSGAGGPHTQYF. CDR3 DNA sequence: TGTGCCAGCAGCTTAGTGTCGGGAGCGGGAGGGCCCCACACGCAGTATTTT. Looking up the rest from reference TRBV7-2 and TRBJ2-3 gives the full variable domain: GAGVSQSPSNKVTEKGKDVELRCDPISGHTALYWYRQSLGQGLEFLIYFQGNSAPDKSGLPSDRFSAERTGGSVSTLTIQRTQQEDSAVYLCASSLVSGAGGPHTQYFGPGTRLTVL.

This chain connects TRBV19 to TRBJ2-1; 13 bases align to TRBD2. The V and J ends lost 6 bases and 0 bases, in that order; junction bases with no gene match: 2. Germline V gene sequence: CDR1 LNHDA, CDR2 SQIVND (reference sequence). The CDR3 has 16 amino acids. CDR3 sequence: CASRLAGGSSYNEQFF. CDR3 bases: TGTGCCAGTAGACTAGCGGGGGGGAGCTCCTACAATGAGCAGTTCTTC. Full variable domain (rest looked up from reference TRBV19 and TRBJ2-1): DGGITQSPKYLFRKEGQNVTLSCEQNLNHDAMYWYRQDPGQGLRLIYYSQIVNDFQKGDIAEGYSVSREKKESFPLTVTSAQKNPTAFYLCASRLAGGSSYNEQFFGPGTRLTVL.

V gene TRBV6-4 combines with J gene TRBJ2-1; the match to TRBD2 covers 12 bases. Looked up from germline, CDR1 is MRHNA and CDR2 is SNTAGT. This CDR3 spans 15 amino acids. After removal of 5 bases from V and 8 bases from J, the junction contained 7 bases not matched to a gene. CDR3 protein: CASSLAGGPSDEQFF. CDR3 bases: TGTGCCAGCAGTCTAGCGGGAGGGCCCAGCGATGAGCAGTTCTTC.

This clonotype appeared many times. The chain joins TRBV7-6 to TRBJ2-2; 7 nucleotides match TRBD1. The germline gives CDR1 SGHVS, CDR2 FNYEAQ. This CDR3 is 17 amino acids long. The V and J ends lost 1 base and 4 bases, in that order; junction bases with no gene match: 9. The CDR3 region has the DNA TGTGCCAGCAGCTTAGGCCCGGGACAGACGATCACCGGGGAGCTGTTTTTT. It encodes CASSLGPGQTITGELFF.

The sample holds many counts of this clonotype. The V gene is TRBV29-1, the J gene TRBJ2-1; possible D gene TRBD2, 5 bases. Trimming shortened V by 2 bases and J by 0 bases, and 11 bases separated the two germline ends. CDR1 is SQVTM, CDR2 ANQGSEA, per germline. The length of the CDR3 is 15 residues. The CDR3 sequence: CSVEKVGSSYNEQFF. The CDR3, as DNA: TGCAGCGTTGAAAAGGTGGGGAGCTCCTACAATGAGCAGTTCTTC.

This chain uses TRBV3-1 with TRBJ2-7; 9 positions agree with TRBD1. This CDR3 contains 14 residues. After removal of 6 bases from V and 11 bases from J, the junction contained 14 bases not matched to a gene. Germline CDR1 LGHDT, CDR2 YNNKEL (reference sequence). CDR3 DNA sequence: TGTGCCAGCAGACCCTCAGGGACAGGGAATATCGAGTACTTC. Translating it yields CASRPSGTGNIEYF.

In its sample, this clonotype was seen many times. V is TRBV20-1 and J is TRBJ2-1, with 16 bases fitting TRBD2. CDR3 size: 15 residues. Germline V lookup: CDR1 DFQATT, CDR2 SNEGSKA (reference sequence). The V gene end was trimmed by 5 bases and the J gene end by 4 bases; junction bases not matched to a gene: 2. The CDR3 DNA sequence: TGCAGTGCTGGGACTAGCGGGGGGGAGTACAATGAGCAGTTCTTC. Its protein product is CSAGTSGGEYNEQFF.

This clonotype was recorded at least ten times. The rearrangement joins TRBV6-5 to TRBJ2-5; the D is unclear. Germline V gene data show CDR1 as MNHEY and CDR2 as SVGAGI. V was shortened by 2 bases and J by 2 bases, with 6 bases between the two germline ends. CDR3 length equals 13 residues. The CDR3: CASSYGIQETQYF. As DNA, the CDR3 is TGTGCCAGCAGTTACGGAATTCAAGAGACCCAGTACTTC.

This clonotype has ten or more counts. The chain combines TRBV6-1 with TRBJ1-1; weak D call: TRBD1 (6 bases). CDR3 length: 15 residues. V was pared by 7 bases and J by 0 bases, with 15 bases between. Germline V gene lookup returns CDR1 MNHNS and CDR2 SASEGT. The CDR3 DNA reads TGTGCCAGCATAGAGGGGGTAGGAATGAACACTGAAGCTTTCTTT. This translates into CASIEGVGMNTEAFF.

V gene TRBV3-1 combines with J gene TRBJ1-4; D is undetermined. The CDR3 covers 13 residues. V was trimmed by 1 base and J by 5 bases, leaving 5 bases between them. Germline CDR1 LGHDT, CDR2 YNNKEL (reference sequence). Here the CDR3 reads CASSQVQNEKLFF. The CDR3 region has the DNA TGTGCCAGCAGCCAAGTTCAGAATGAAAAACTGTTTTTT.

This clonotype was recorded at least ten times. The genes are TRBV7-8 and TRBJ1-4; D is unclear. The V gene lost 5 bases and the J gene lost 4 bases, with 17 bases spanning the gap. The CDR3 contains 16 residues. The germline CDR1 and CDR2 sequences are SGHVS and FQNEAQ. CDR3 amino acids: CASSDTSLPFNEKLFF. DNA of the CDR3: TGTGCCAGCAGCGATACGAGCCTACCCTTTAATGAAAAACTGTTTTTT.

The rearrangement joins TRBV12-3 or TRBV12-4 to TRBJ2-7; TRBD1 matches 7 bases. The CDR3 is 13 amino acids. V lost 4 bases, J lost 4 bases, and 4 bases stayed unmatched. The CDR3 DNA sequence: TGTGCCAGCAGTTCTTGGACAGGTTACGAGCAGTACTTC. Translating gives CASSSWTGYEQYF.

The V and J genes are TRBV14 and TRBJ2-4, with D possibly matching TRBD2 (6 bases). This CDR3 has 16 amino acids. Trimming stripped 2 bases from V and 0 bases from J, with 11 bases between. CDR1 and CDR2 (germline): SGHDN, FVKESK. CDR3: CASSQRGGLAKNIQYF. As DNA, the CDR3 is TGTGCCAGCAGCCAACGGGGAGGTTTAGCCAAAAACATTCAGTACTTC.

This clonotype has a count of ten or more. V usage is TRBV28 and J usage is TRBJ2-7; possible D gene TRBD1, 6 bases. The V end was cut by 6 bases, the J end by 3 bases, with 12 bases between. In germline, CDR1 is MDHEN, CDR2 SYDVKM. The CDR3 totals 13 residues. The CDR3 sequence: CASRPGGFYEQYF. The CDR3 coding sequence is TGTGCCAGCAGACCTGGGGGCTTCTACGAGCAGTACTTC.

There are a few counts of this clonotype. V usage is TRBV30 and J usage is TRBJ2-3, with D perhaps matching TRBD1 (5 bases). V lost 4 bases and J lost 3, with 8 bases in between. CDR1 is GTSNPN, CDR2 SVGIG, per germline (reference sequence). There are 12 residues in the CDR3. The CDR3 loop reads CAWNSGTDTQYF. The CDR3, as DNA: TGTGCCTGGAATTCAGGGACAGATACGCAGTATTTT.

The rearrangement uses TRBV27 and TRBJ1-5; 10 positions match TRBD1. The V and J ends lost 5 bases and 0 bases, in that order; junction bases with no gene match: 13. Germline V gives CDR1 MNHEY, CDR2 SMNVEV (reference sequence). CDR3 size: 19 residues. The CDR3, as DNA: TGTGCCAGCAGTCCCGCCCAGGGACAGGGGTTGTATAGCAATCAGCCCCAGCATTTT. This gives the protein CASSPAQGQGLYSNQPQHF.

This clonotype has more than one count but fewer than ten. V gene TRBV20-1 combines with J gene TRBJ2-5, with 7 bases aligning to TRBD2. The CDR3 runs to 15 residues. The V gene end was trimmed by 6 bases and the J gene end by 5 bases; junction bases not matched to a gene: 15. From germline, CDR1 is DFQATT and CDR2 SNEGSKA (reference sequence). Written as DNA, the CDR3 is TGCAGTGCACCGAGTCAGACGGGACTACTGGAGACCCAGTACTTC. Translating gives CSAPSQTGLLETQYF.